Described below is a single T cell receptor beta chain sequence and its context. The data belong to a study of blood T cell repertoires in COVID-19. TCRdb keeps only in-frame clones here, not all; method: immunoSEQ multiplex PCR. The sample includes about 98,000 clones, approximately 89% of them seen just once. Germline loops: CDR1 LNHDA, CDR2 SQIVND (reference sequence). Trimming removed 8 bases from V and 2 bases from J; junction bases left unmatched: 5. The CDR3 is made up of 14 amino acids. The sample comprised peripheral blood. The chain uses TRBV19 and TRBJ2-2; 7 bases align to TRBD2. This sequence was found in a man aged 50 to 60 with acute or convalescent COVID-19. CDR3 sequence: CASSLAENTGELFF. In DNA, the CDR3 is TGTGCCAGTTCCCTAGCGGAAAACACCGGGGAGCTGTTTTTT. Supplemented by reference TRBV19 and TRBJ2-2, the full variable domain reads DGGITQSPKYLFRKEGQNVTLSCEQNLNHDAMYWYRQDPGQGLRLIYYSQIVNDFQKGDIAEGYSVSREKKESFPLTVTSAQKNPTAFYLCASSLAENTGELFFGEGSRLTVL.